What follows is one T cell receptor beta chain and its context. This clonotype was counted only a few times. Its antigen specificity is not known. Nothing much larger sits one base from this clone, and base qualities are not available. From a lookup of the germline V gene (reference sequence), CDR1 and CDR2 are LGHDT and YNNKEL. The V end gives up 4 bases and the J end 7 bases, leaving 9 bases in the junction not matched to a gene. Measured from the cysteine to the phenylalanine, the CDR3 is 14 residues long. Only the CDR3 DNA is retained, 42 bases long and in frame from the first base. This sample is drawn from a study of response to subunit inactivated influenza vaccine (dated 2018 in TCRdb). About the full investigation: Deep quantitative T cell receptor repertoire profiling was used in the study to track responses to a trivalent subunit inactivated influenza vaccine. Study-level results and caveats: According to the authors, only a limited number of new T cells may be recruited by each seasonal influenza vaccination.

Receptor libraries were prepared by RT-PCR. The run used an Illumina HiSeq 2500. The public reads were quality trimmed at Q25 with fastp and then assembled into clones with MiXCR by TCRdb, keeping productive beta chains. Each CDR3 protein gets just one entry, which takes the most common genes and DNA from the rows behind it. The sample data list about 620,000 distinct CDR3 sequences, and over 9% of these were observed just once. Of the sample, approximately 11% falls within the top ten clones. A further study also used this sample, focusing on T cells expressing NK-cell markers. As the second paper documents: TCR beta cDNA libraries were made by 5'RACE template switching that added a universal primer site and unique molecular identifiers. Three sorted T-cell subsets (CD3+CD56+NKG2C+, CD3+CD56+NKG2C- and CD3+CD56-NKG2C+) from seven to nine donors had their TCR beta-chain repertoires profiled. Seven of the eight sequenced donors were HCMV-seropositive and one was HCMV-seronegative. In several experiments an anti-gammadeltaTCR antibody was added to restrict sorting to alphabetaTCR-expressing T cells. For five or six donors, the dominant CD3+CD56+NKG2C+ clonotypes were among the top 10 CD8+ clonotypes and accounted for about 1.0-7.0% of CD8+ T cells. Those dominant clonotypes were again the most abundant among CD3+CD56-NKG2C+ cells in four donors, at roughly 28.3-65%. Whether the expanded NKG2C-expressing T cell clones were specific for HCMV antigens remained unclear. The eight sequenced donors were randomly selected healthy volunteers, three men and five women. HCMV-specific IgG was detected in serum with a commercial ELISA kit to determine HCMV serostatus. Peripheral blood mononuclear cells were isolated from blood by Ficoll density gradient centrifugation. For more than five donors, bulk peripheral blood T-cell repertoires were additionally sequenced from unsorted PBMC. cDNA synthesis was primed from the TCR beta constant segment, followed by two successive PCR amplification steps. Illumina HiSeq 2000/2500, MiSeq or NextSeq was used to sequence libraries as 2 x 150 bp reads. MIGEC was used to demultiplex reads and group reads by UMI, and MiTCR was used to assemble and quantify clonotypes. To exclude erroneous sequences, any TCR cDNA sequence not supported by at least two reads was discarded. The tcR package was used for downstream repertoire analysis, and clonotypes were matched between fractions using CDR3 nucleotide sequence together with V segment. VDJmatch was used to annotate antigen specificity against VDJdb, with one amino acid substitution in CDR3 allowed.

The sequencing used PBMCs from blood, collected on the day of vaccination. The receptor chain draws on TRBV3-1 and TRBJ1-2, with 7 bases aligning to TRBD1. The clonotype comes from a man between 45 and 60 years old who received an inactivated influenza vaccine. Donor details come from another sample of the same person, matched by shared clones. The DNA sequence follows: TGTGCCAGCAGCCGAGCATTAACAGGGGCTGGCTACACCTTC. Its translation reads: CASSRALTGAGYTF.